This TCR beta chain was captured by sequencing in a study of T-cell reconstitution after alpha-beta-depleted transplantation in children. Study-level points and caveats: After one year, T-cell counts and TCRbeta diversity mostly came from new T cells. There were some patients whose high TCRbeta diversity at day 60 came from surviving recipient T cells and thymic progenitors. Alpha-beta T cells present about two months after transplant were reported to originate from several hundred expanded graft clones.

Unique molecular identifiers were built into the TCRbeta library. TCRdb fed the PCR reads into MiXCR, producing one record per CDR3 protein. This table holds about a million distinct CDR3 sequences, around 30% found once. This clonotype came up a few times. What it binds is unknown. With 1 base clipped from V and 10 bases from J, the junction kept 10 bases outside the gene matches. Germline V lookup: CDR1 MGHRA, CDR2 YSYEKL. The CDR3 covers 16 residues. The clonotype comes from a boy younger than two who had a stem cell transplant for SCID, so the T cells may come from the graft donor. J is TRBJ2-1 and V is TRBV4-1, with 10 positions matching TRBD2. The sample here was PBMCs, mostly from graft donor cells, taken 360 days after TCRalphabeta/CD19-depleted stem cell transplant. The CDR3 loop reads CASSQVGGLAGVEQFF. For the CDR3, the DNA is TGCGCCAGCAGCCAAGTCGGGGGCCTAGCGGGGGTAGAGCAGTTCTTC.